The 20 T cell receptor beta chains in this list originate from one sample, sequenced in a study of immune evolution from preneoplasia to lung adenocarcinoma. The repertoire was sequenced with immunoSEQ multiplex PCR; TCRdb's copy has only in-frame clones and lacks some. The sample has roughly 4,200 clones; about 82% are singletons. The sequencing input was FFPE minimally invasive lung adenocarcinoma tissue. Receptors were obtained from a person aged 70 to 85 with lung adenocarcinoma.

There are a few counts of this clone. The chain recombines TRBV25-1 with TRBJ1-6, with a possible D match to TRBD1 (6 bases). Trimming removed 1 base from V and 10 bases from J, with 14 bases in between. The CDR3 has 15 residues. The germline gives CDR1 MGHDK, CDR2 SYGVNS. The CDR3, as DNA: TGTGCCAGCAGTGAATTGTACAGGGTTGGCTCACCCCTCCACTTT. Its translation is CASSELYRVGSPLHF.

The chain is built from TRBV6-4 and TRBJ2-1, with D hard to call. The germline V and J ends were trimmed by 6 bases and 9 bases, with 3 bases remaining between them. The germline gives CDR1 MRHNA, CDR2 SNTAGT. The CDR3 runs 9 residues. CDR3 in amino acids: CASRGEQFF. The CDR3 DNA is TGTGCCAGCAGAGGTGAGCAGTTCTTC.

The genes are TRBV19 and TRBJ2-5; D possibly uses TRBD1 or TRBD2 (6 bases each). With 0 bases removed from V and 1 base from J, the gap between germline ends came to 15 bases. CDR1 and CDR2 from the germline V gene are LNHDA and SQIVND (reference sequence). The CDR3 runs to 17 residues. CDR3 sequence reads: CASSIDGFPGAQETQYF. Here the CDR3 DNA reads TGTGCCAGTAGTATAGATGGATTCCCGGGGGCCCAAGAGACCCAGTACTTC.

This sequence joins TRBV28 and TRBJ1-5; no reliable D call. The CDR3 totals 15 residues. Germline-derived CDR1 and CDR2 are MDHEN and SYDVKM. The V end was cut by 6 bases, the J end by 3 bases, with 15 bases between. The CDR3 loop reads CASSPPRGNNQPQHF. CDR3 nucleotides: TGTGCCAGCAGCCCCCCCCGGGGAAACAATCAGCCCCAGCATTTT.

The J gene is TRBJ2-2, the V gene TRBV7-2, with a tentative D call TRBD2 (6 bases). With 4 bases removed from V and 2 bases from J, the gap between germline ends came to 14 bases. The CDR3 consists of 16 residues. Looked up from germline, CDR1 is SGHTA and CDR2 is FQGNSA. The CDR3 DNA follows: TGTGCCAGCAGCTCGAGTCTAGCGTTTAACACCGGGGAGCTGTTTTTT. Protein sequence: CASSSSLAFNTGELFF.

V is TRBV7-9 and J is TRBJ2-7; 7 bases align to TRBD1. CDR1 and CDR2 (germline): SEHNR, FQNEAQ (reference sequence). The length of the CDR3 is 14 residues. The V gene end was trimmed by 1 base and the J gene end by 6 bases; junction bases not matched to a gene: 6. The CDR3 bases are TGTGCCAGCAGCTTAGGTGGGGGACAGCGCGAGCAGTACTTC. This sequence encodes CASSLGGGQREQYF.

This chain connects TRBV18 to TRBJ1-2; tentative D call: TRBD1 (5 bases). The CDR3 extends over 13 amino acids. Looked up from germline, CDR1 is KGHSH and CDR2 is LQKENI. V was pared by 6 bases and J by 1 base, with 9 bases between. The CDR3 loop reads CASSLGDNYGYTF. The CDR3 DNA reads TGTGCCAGCTCGTTAGGGGATAACTATGGCTACACCTTC.

This chain uses TRBV30 with TRBJ2-7, with 11 bases that match TRBD2. This CDR3 has 12 amino acids. Germline values: CDR1 GTSNPN, CDR2 SVGIG (reference sequence). The V and J ends lost 7 bases and 7 bases, in that order; junction bases with no gene match: 6. CDR3 sequence: CAFSGRASEQYF. Written as DNA, the CDR3 is TGTGCCTTTAGCGGGAGGGCCTCGGAGCAGTACTTC.

The CDR3 nucleotides read TGCAGCGTTGATTCGGGAGGCGAAAACATTCAGTACTTC. Residues: CSVDSGGENIQYF. The V and J genes are TRBV29-1 and TRBJ2-4; 7 bases line up with TRBD2. Trimming took 3 bases from V and 5 from J; bases not matched to a gene: 4. Germline V gene lookup returns CDR1 SQVTM and CDR2 ANQGSEA. CDR3 length: 13 amino acids.

The chain joins TRBV6-6 to TRBJ2-2; D is unresolved. CDR1 is MNHNY and CDR2 is SVGAGI in the germline V gene (reference sequence). CDR3 length: 10 residues. Trimming took 5 bases from V and 6 from J, leaving 1 base between them. The CDR3 coding sequence is TGTGCCAGCAGTCCCGGGGAGCTGTTTTTT. This codes for CASSPGELFF.

This clone was detected only once. The gene calls are TRBV10-1 and TRBJ2-7; 9 positions match TRBD1. V trimming: 3 bases; J trimming: 9 bases; junction bases outside the gene matches: 12. CDR1 and CDR2 from the germline V gene are WNHNN and SYGVQD (reference sequence). The CDR3 is 15 amino acids. The CDR3 spells CASSDGTGRGYRQYF. CDR3 nucleotide sequence: TGCGCCAGCAGTGATGGGACAGGGAGAGGCTACCGGCAGTACTTC.

This clone was recorded once. The J gene is TRBJ2-5, the V gene TRBV6-6; maybe TRBD2 (7 bases). Trimming removed 5 bases from V and 4 bases from J, with 11 bases in between. The CDR3 loop spans 13 amino acids. Germline CDR1 and CDR2: MNHNY and SVGAGI (reference sequence). CDR3 sequence: CASSQGGAETQYF. CDR3 DNA sequence: TGTGCCAGCAGTCAAGGGGGGGCAGAGACCCAGTACTTC.

CDR3 protein: CASSAQGATYGYTF. The CDR3 bases are TGTGCCAGCAGTGCCCAAGGGGCCACTTATGGCTACACCTTC. This chain uses TRBV2 with TRBJ1-2, with D possibly being TRBD1 (5 bases). The V gene lost 4 bases and the J gene lost 5 bases, with 14 bases spanning the gap. There are 14 residues in the CDR3. The germline gives CDR1 SNHLY, CDR2 FYNNEI.

V gene TRBV5-4 combines with J gene TRBJ2-3; TRBD2 is a possible D gene (6 bases). The CDR3 length is 16 residues. Germline V gene data show CDR1 as SGHNT and CDR2 as YYREEE (reference sequence). V gave up 3 bases and J gave up 9 bases, with 23 bases separating them. CDR3 region: CASSWGGGVTFSTQYF. CDR3 nucleotide sequence: TGTGCCAGCAGCTGGGGAGGCGGCGTCACCTTCTCAACGCAGTATTTT.

This rearrangement joins TRBV4-2 to TRBJ2-3, with D tentatively TRBD1 or TRBD2 (6 bases each). This CDR3 contains 17 residues. Deletions cut 0 bases from V and 2 bases from J, with 15 bases between. Germline V gives CDR1 LGHNA, CDR2 YNFKEQ. DNA of the CDR3: TGTGCCAGCAGCCAAGATCAATGGGGGGCTTCCACAGATACGCAGTATTTT. Encoded protein: CASSQDQWGASTDTQYF.

V usage is TRBV30 and J usage is TRBJ2-1; 12 nucleotides match TRBD2. The CDR3 loop spans 15 amino acids. CDR1 is GTSNPN and CDR2 is SVGIG in the germline V gene (reference sequence). Trimming at V came to 0 bases and at J to 9 bases, leaving 6 bases not matched to a gene. Here the CDR3 DNA reads TGTGCCTGGAGTGTACCCCTAGCGGGAGGGGGTGAGCAGTTCTTC. It specifies CAWSVPLAGGGEQFF.

The J gene is TRBJ2-1, the V gene TRBV7-3; perhaps D is TRBD1 or TRBD2 (5 bases each). Trimming removed 5 bases from V and 2 bases from J, with 16 bases in between. Per germline, CDR1 SGHTA and CDR2 FQGTGA. The CDR3 consists of 16 residues. CDR3 sequence: CASSASGGGTYNEQFF. The CDR3 bases are TGTGCCAGCAGCGCCTCCGGTGGGGGTACCTACAATGAGCAGTTCTTC.

J is TRBJ2-7 and V is TRBV5-1; 8 nucleotides line up with TRBD1. V shed 2 bases, J shed 3 bases, and the junction held 13 bases outside the gene matches. This CDR3 spans 17 amino acids. Germline V CDR1 and CDR2: SGHRS, YFSETQ. CDR3 protein: CASSFSGQVQPLYEQYF. The DNA for the CDR3 is TGCGCCAGCAGCTTCTCGGGACAGGTTCAGCCCCTCTACGAGCAGTACTTC.

The gene calls are TRBV6-6 and TRBJ2-3; D not certain. This CDR3 contains 12 residues. The V gene's germline CDR1 is MNHNY and CDR2 SVGAGI (reference sequence). V lost 2 bases to trimming and J lost 4 bases, with 4 bases between them. Here the CDR3 reads CASSYGPDTQYF. The CDR3 DNA sequence: TGTGCCAGCAGTTACGGTCCAGATACGCAGTATTTT.

V gene TRBV28 combines with J gene TRBJ1-1; possible D gene TRBD1, 6 bases. The CDR3 runs to 14 residues. The germline V and J ends were trimmed by 6 bases and 4 bases, with 15 bases remaining between them. Germline CDR1 reads MDHEN; CDR2 reads SYDVKM. The CDR3 is CASSPTGPGTEAFF. The DNA for the CDR3 is TGTGCCAGCAGCCCCACAGGGCCCGGCACTGAAGCTTTCTTT.